This T cell receptor (beta chain) derives from a study of T cell responses to AZD1222 COVID-19 vaccine. Findings and caveats of the study: Distributed over spike, vaccine-associated CD4 TCRs predominated at 160-218 and 743-854. Reportedly, close to half of spike-specific TCRs are directed against unmutated variant regions.

V gave up 3 bases and J gave up 3 bases; unmatched junction bases: 6. This CDR3 has 14 residues. In germline, CDR1 is DFQATT, CDR2 SNEGSKA (reference sequence). The repertoire was sequenced with immunoSEQ multiplex PCR; TCRdb's copy has only in-frame clones and lacks some. The repertoire holds 150,000 to 170,000 clones, with around 90% as singletons. As to this clone: The antigen remains unidentified.

The chain joins TRBV20-1 to TRBJ2-3; 7 nucleotides line up with TRBD2. The sequencing here drew on peripheral blood, taken on day 0 of AZD1222 vaccination. The clonotype comes from an adult in good health. The CDR3 spells CSASRLAGTDTQYF. The CDR3 DNA sequence: TGCAGTGCTAGTCGACTAGCAGGGACAGATACGCAGTATTTT.